These 29 T cell receptor beta chains were sequenced from one sample in a study of cytomegalovirus exposure and HLA in healthy donors (dated by TCRdb to the late 2010s). Libraries were prepared through the immunoSEQ multiplex PCR assay. The table was pulled from immuneACCESS by TCRdb, which kept in-frame rearrangements only. Such tables lose some clones; where checked, under half of the loss comes from unresolved V genes, and the rest has no known cause. For this sample there are about 220,000 clones; roughly 88% appear just once. Clones ranked in the top ten supply about 2.7% of the sample. The sequenced material came from PBMCs. These receptors originate from a woman aged 18-29 years in good health and CMV-seronegative.

The V and J genes are TRBV7-3 and TRBJ1-5, with D perhaps TRBD1 (5 bases). The V gene lost 3 bases and the J gene lost 4 bases, with 10 bases spanning the gap. From germline, CDR1 is SGHTA and CDR2 FQGTGA. This CDR3 spans 14 amino acids. In DNA form, the CDR3 reads TGTGCCAGCAGCTTTAAGGGGATTAATCAGCCCCAGCATTTT. Protein product: CASSFKGINQPQHF. Together with reference TRBV7-3 and TRBJ1-5, the CDR3 gives the full variable domain: GAGVSQTPSNKVTEKGKYVELRCDPISGHTALYWYRQSLGQGPEFLIYFQGTGAADDSGLPNDRFFAVRPEGSVSTLKIQRTERGDSAVYLCASSFKGINQPQHFGDGTRLSIL.

CDR3 loop: CASRWTSDEQFF. The DNA of the CDR3 is TGCGCCAGCAGATGGACTAGCGATGAGCAGTTCTTC. The V and J genes are TRBV5-1 and TRBJ2-1; 9 bases agree with TRBD2. The V segment lost 5 bases and the J segment 8 bases; nucleotides outside the gene matches: 2. The length of the CDR3 is 12 residues. Germline-derived CDR1 and CDR2 are SGHRS and YFSETQ.

The chain uses TRBV13 and TRBJ2-1, with TRBD2 matching over 11 bases. V lost 3 bases, J lost 7 bases, and 5 bases stayed unmatched. CDR1 is PRHDT and CDR2 is FYEKMQ in the germline V gene (reference sequence). The CDR3 sequence is 15 residues long. This CDR3 is CASSFPASGRNEQFF. For the CDR3, the DNA is TGTGCCAGCAGCTTTCCGGCTAGCGGGAGGAATGAGCAGTTCTTC.

The chain employs TRBV15 and TRBJ2-3; 8 nucleotides match TRBD2. The CDR3 is 16 residues long. The V gene's germline CDR1 is LNHNV and CDR2 YYDKDF (reference sequence). With 5 bases clipped from V and 3 bases from J, the junction kept 10 bases outside the gene matches. In nucleotides, the CDR3 is TGTGCCACCAGCCCTGAGAGCGGGAGTGGAACAGATACGCAGTATTTT. Translated: CATSPESGSGTDTQYF.

V is TRBV6-5 and J is TRBJ1-1; the D gene is possibly TRBD1 (5 bases). This CDR3 has 15 residues. CDR1 and CDR2 (germline): MNHEY, SVGAGI. Deletions cut 2 bases from V and 0 bases from J, with 10 bases between. CDR3 in amino acids: CASSYQAGLNTEAFF. The CDR3, as DNA: TGTGCCAGCAGTTACCAGGCGGGGCTGAACACTGAAGCTTTCTTT.

V is TRBV18 and J is TRBJ1-1; perhaps TRBD1 as D (5 bases). Germline V gene sequence: CDR1 KGHSH, CDR2 LQKENI. This CDR3 contains 15 residues. V shed 0 bases and J shed 1 base, with 9 bases lying between them. The CDR3 nucleotides read TGTGCCAGCTCACCACCTGGGACTCCGAACACTGAAGCTTTCTTT. It encodes CASSPPGTPNTEAFF.

The chain joins TRBV29-1 to TRBJ2-7, with D perhaps TRBD1 (5 bases). Trimming left V 6 bases short and J 0 bases short, with 15 bases between. The CDR3 has 14 amino acids. CDR1 and CDR2 from the germline V gene are SQVTM and ANQGSEA. The CDR3 sequence: CSVQGSLGSYEQYF. CDR3 DNA sequence: TGCAGCGTGCAGGGATCCTTGGGCTCCTACGAGCAGTACTTC.

V gene TRBV5-1 combines with J gene TRBJ2-1; maybe TRBD1 (6 bases). The CDR3 totals 15 residues. Germline CDR1 is SGHRS and CDR2 is YFSETQ. The ends were cut back, 7 bases at V and 1 base at J, with 15 bases in the middle. This CDR3 reads CASALQGTSYNEQFF. The CDR3 DNA reads TGCGCCAGCGCCTTACAGGGAACTTCCTACAATGAGCAGTTCTTC.

This chain joins TRBV18 and TRBJ1-1; no reliable D call. V was shortened by 6 bases and J by 2 bases, with 13 bases between the two germline ends. The germline V gene encodes CDR1 KGHSH and CDR2 LQKENI. The CDR3 loop spans 14 amino acids. CDR3 sequence: CASSRAQLNTEAFF. Here the CDR3 DNA reads TGTGCCAGCTCGCGGGCACAGCTTAACACTGAAGCTTTCTTT.

The gene calls are TRBV27 and TRBJ1-5, with a weak D call TRBD1 (6 bases). The CDR3 is 16 amino acids. V was cut by 5 bases and J by 0 bases, with 14 bases left in between. Germline CDR1 reads MNHEY; CDR2 reads SMNVEV (reference sequence). The CDR3 sequence: CASSLSTGLSNQPQHF. CDR3 nucleotide sequence: TGTGCCAGCAGTCTGTCGACAGGACTTAGCAATCAGCCCCAGCATTTT.

V gene TRBV5-4 combines with J gene TRBJ2-3, with a tentative D call TRBD2 (5 bases). With 2 bases removed from V and 6 bases from J, the gap between germline ends came to 7 bases. Germline loops: CDR1 SGHNT, CDR2 YYREEE (reference sequence). The CDR3 spans 12 residues. This CDR3 is CASSFLADTQYF. The CDR3 DNA sequence: TGTGCCAGCAGCTTTTTAGCGGATACGCAGTATTTT.

The chain joins TRBV2 to TRBJ1-5, with D perhaps matching TRBD1 (6 bases). Trimming took off 6 bases at V and 0 bases at J, with 9 bases between the two ends. The CDR3 has 14 amino acids. Germline assignment: CDR1 SNHLY and CDR2 FYNNEI. The CDR3 sequence is CASRQGLSNQPQHF. CDR3 sequence (DNA): TGTGCCAGCAGACAGGGCCTTAGCAATCAGCCCCAGCATTTT.

J is TRBJ2-3 and V is TRBV7-6, with D unresolved. The CDR3 sequence is 13 residues long. Germline-derived CDR1 and CDR2 are SGHVS and FNYEAQ. V shed 4 bases and J shed 3 bases, with 8 bases lying between them. The CDR3 nucleotides read TGTGCCAGCAGCTCTGAACTGACAGATACGCAGTATTTT. Translating it yields CASSSELTDTQYF.

V usage is TRBV6-5 and J usage is TRBJ1-1; possible D gene TRBD1, 6 bases. Germline V gives CDR1 MNHEY, CDR2 SVGAGI. This CDR3 contains 12 residues. V was clipped by 6 bases and J by 2 bases, with 7 bases between them. CDR3: CASRQGNTEAFF. The CDR3 bases are TGTGCCAGCAGACAGGGTAACACTGAAGCTTTCTTT.

The V call is TRBV11-2, the J call TRBJ2-1, with D perhaps TRBD2 (7 bases). Germline CDR1 SGHAT, CDR2 FQNNGV. Trimming pared 3 bases from V and 14 bases from J, leaving 17 bases between. The CDR3 length is 13 residues. CDR3 amino acids: CASSFGGLAVEFF. In nucleotides, the CDR3 is TGTGCCAGCAGCTTTGGGGGGCTAGCGGTGGAGTTCTTC.

This sequence joins TRBV2 and TRBJ2-1; perhaps TRBD2 as D (5 bases). This CDR3 contains 14 residues. Between the trimmed V and J ends, which lost 4 bases and 3 bases, there was a span of 10 bases. Germline V gene data show CDR1 as SNHLY and CDR2 as FYNNEI. The CDR3, as DNA: TGTGCCAGCAGTGGGGGAGAGCTCTACAATGAGCAGTTCTTC. It translates to CASSGGELYNEQFF.

The V call is TRBV7-2, the J call TRBJ1-2, with 7 bases fitting TRBD1. This CDR3 is 17 amino acids long. Germline-derived CDR1 and CDR2 are SGHTA and FQGNSA. Germline trimming cut 7 bases from V and 6 bases from J; bases unmatched to any gene: 20. CDR3 nucleotides: TGTGCCAGCATCCGAGAAGGGGGGACAGAAGGCGCTAATGGCTACACCTTC. It encodes CASIREGGTEGANGYTF.

In this sample, this clone turned up once. One end of the junction varies from germline; a read error may be responsible. V is TRBV2 and J is TRBJ1-4; no definite D call. CDR3 length equals 13 residues. CDR1 is SNHLY, CDR2 FYNNEI, per germline. This CDR3 is CASSEPPNEKLFF. In DNA form, the CDR3 reads TGTGCCAGCAGTGAGCCCCCTAACGAAAAACTGTTTTTT.

The gene calls are TRBV5-4 and TRBJ2-7, with D maybe TRBD2 (5 bases). V lost 4 bases, J lost 0 bases, and 20 bases lay in between. Per germline, CDR1 SGHNT and CDR2 YYREEE (reference sequence). CDR3 length: 17 residues. The CDR3 DNA is TGTGCCAGCAGCCCGGAGGTCGGTAGCGTTGTCTCCTACGAGCAGTACTTC. This codes for CASSPEVGSVVSYEQYF.

The chain recombines TRBV5-4 with TRBJ2-4, with D tentatively TRBD2 (6 bases). V lost 5 bases to trimming and J lost 5 bases, with 20 bases between them. CDR1 and CDR2 (germline): SGHNT, YYREEE (reference sequence). The CDR3 is 16 residues long. CDR3 sequence: CASSPGRDLPQNIQYF. In nucleotides, the CDR3 is TGTGCCAGCAGTCCCGGAAGGGACTTGCCCCAAAACATTCAGTACTTC.

This clone is judged medium-sized (0.01 to 0.1%). The gene calls are TRBV28 and TRBJ2-6, with TRBD2 matching over 7 bases. With V trimmed by 7 bases and J by 0 bases, 6 bases remained unmatched. Germline V gives CDR1 MDHEN, CDR2 SYDVKM. CDR3 length equals 16 residues. The CDR3 sequence is CASNSGGPSGANVLTF. The DNA for the CDR3 is TGTGCCAGCAACTCGGGGGGACCCTCTGGGGCCAACGTCCTGACTTTC.

V usage is TRBV29-1 and J usage is TRBJ2-3; 7 nucleotides line up with TRBD2. Germline V gene data show CDR1 as SQVTM and CDR2 as ANQGSEA. The CDR3 contains 14 residues. Unmatched junction bases numbered 9, after V lost 0 bases and J lost 9 bases. CDR3 sequence reads: CSVEDLSGTQTQYF. As DNA, the CDR3 is TGCAGCGTTGAAGATCTGAGCGGGACCCAGACGCAGTATTTT.

This clone was counted once. This chain's CDR3 is CASSYSLTGDNEKLFF. The CDR3 nucleotides are TGTGCCAGCAGTTACTCATTGACAGGGGACAATGAAAAACTGTTTTTT. The J gene is TRBJ1-4, the V gene TRBV6-6, with TRBD1 matching 8 bases. Looked up from germline, CDR1 is MNHNY and CDR2 is SVGAGI (reference sequence). Unmatched junction bases numbered 5, after V lost 0 bases and J lost 5 bases. CDR3 length: 16 amino acids.

This clone has more than one count but fewer than ten. This sequence joins TRBV4-2 and TRBJ2-1, with D tentatively TRBD1 (5 bases). The germline CDR1 and CDR2 sequences are LGHNA and YNFKEQ. Between the trimmed V and J ends, which lost 0 bases and 4 bases, there was a span of 10 bases. The CDR3 loop spans 15 amino acids. The CDR3 loop reads CASSQDRDIYNEQFF. The CDR3 region has the DNA TGTGCCAGCAGCCAAGACAGGGATATATACAATGAGCAGTTCTTC.

V is TRBV18 and J is TRBJ1-2, with TRBD1 identical over 9 bases. Unmatched junction bases numbered 7, after V lost 3 bases and J lost 8 bases. CDR1 is KGHSH, CDR2 LQKENI, per germline. The CDR3 is 14 amino acids. The CDR3 reads CASSPVQGAGGYTF. In DNA form, the CDR3 reads TGTGCCAGCTCACCGGTACAGGGGGCAGGCGGCTACACCTTC.

The J gene is TRBJ2-2, the V gene TRBV18; D might be TRBD1 (5 bases). The CDR3 length is 17 residues. The V and J ends lost 0 bases and 1 base respectively, with 12 bases between them. The germline CDR1 and CDR2 sequences are KGHSH and LQKENI. DNA for the CDR3: TGTGCCAGCTCACCACCGATTGGGGCACAGAACACCGGGGAGCTGTTTTTT. Translated: CASSPPIGAQNTGELFF.

This chain uses TRBV27 with TRBJ1-2; D perhaps matches TRBD1 (6 bases). Germline lookup yields CDR1 MNHEY and CDR2 SMNVEV (reference sequence). CDR3 length: 13 amino acids. V was clipped by 2 bases and J by 7 bases, with 11 bases between them. Here the CDR3 DNA reads TGTGCCAGCAGTTTAGTGGACAGAGGTGGCTACACCTTC. This codes for CASSLVDRGGYTF.

This chain links TRBV5-6 with TRBJ1-2; possibly TRBD1 for D (6 bases). The CDR3 is 14 residues long. V lost 2 bases to trimming and J lost 7 bases, with 15 bases between them. Germline assignment: CDR1 SGHDT and CDR2 YYEEEE. This CDR3 reads CASSFSNLRGGYTF. Here the CDR3 DNA reads TGTGCCAGCAGCTTCTCAAATCTCAGGGGTGGCTACACCTTC.

The chain joins TRBV18 to TRBJ2-1; TRBD2 is a possible D gene (5 bases). Germline V gives CDR1 KGHSH, CDR2 LQKENI. Trimming shortened V by 2 bases and J by 7 bases, and 12 bases separated the two germline ends. The CDR3 covers 14 residues. CDR3 amino acids: CASSPFTGFNEQFF. The CDR3 nucleotides are TGTGCCAGCTCACCATTTACGGGATTTAATGAGCAGTTCTTC.